The present entry profiles one TCR beta chain with its context. What it binds is not known. The CDR3 has 14 amino acids. Per the germline V gene, CDR1 is GTSNPN and CDR2 is SVGIG (reference sequence). The trim removed 6 bases at V and 4 bases at J, leaving 6 bases unmatched. Generated by immunoSEQ multiplex PCR, the TCRdb table keeps only in-frame clones and is missing some. The data show some 19,000 clones, 77% seen once. The data are from a study of CD4 T cells in relation to SARS-CoV-2 and coronaviruses. The unexposed donors gave CD4+ T cells in about 2010-2019, prior to COVID-19. Isolation of CD4+ T cells took place after around 11 days in culture.

The chain is built from TRBV30 and TRBJ2-3, with TRBD1 identical over 11 bases. The sequenced material came from CD4+ T cells from PBMCs, cultured in vitro. The TCR was taken from a human donor in good health. Written as DNA, the CDR3 is TGTGCCTGTATTCCGGGACAGGGGGCAGATACGCAGTATTTT. It encodes CACIPGQGADTQYF.